These 13 T cell receptor beta chains came from one sample sequenced in a study of metastatic and nonmetastatic thyroid tumors. Thyroid surgery was preceded by no treatment in any patient. TCRdb reanalyzed the PCR reads via MiXCR. The table includes 30,000 to 35,000 clones, 25% to 35% detected once. The sequenced sample was blood. These receptors all come from a female donor with papillary thyroid cancer or a benign thyroid nodule (not recorded which). Some clones in this sample may be carry-over from other donors' samples.

This clone appeared many times. The chain employs TRBV20-1 and TRBJ2-3, with 7 bases lining up with TRBD1. V was pared by 6 bases and J by 6 bases, with 9 bases of the junction left unmatched. CDR3 length: 13 residues. Germline V CDR1 and CDR2: DFQATT, SNEGSKA (reference sequence). CDR3 sequence (DNA): TGCAGTGCCTGGGGCGGACAGGCCGATACGCAGTATTTT. This codes for CSAWGGQADTQYF.

As for this clone: The CDR3 does not close with the conserved phenylalanine or tryptophan, likely indicating a read error. The J gene is TRBJ2-7, the V gene TRBV14; D is uncertain. V gave up 1 base and J gave up 7 bases, with 11 bases separating them. In germline, CDR1 is SGHDN, CDR2 FVKESK. The CDR3 covers 13 residues. In nucleotides, the CDR3 is TGTGCCAGCAGCCAAGGGTTATCTGGGGAGCAGTACTCC. Protein product: CASSQGLSGEQYS.

The chain couples TRBV28 to TRBJ2-2; TRBD1 or TRBD2 may be the D gene (5 bases each). The V end lost 4 bases, the J end lost 0 bases, and 12 bases lay between the germline ends. The CDR3 is 16 amino acids. CDR1 is MDHEN, CDR2 SYDVKM, per germline. The CDR3 region has the DNA TGTGCCAGCAGTTCACTCGGGACGGCGAACACCGGGGAGCTGTTTTTT. Translation gives CASSSLGTANTGELFF.

This chain joins TRBV6-1 and TRBJ2-7; the D is unclear. Trimming took off 4 bases at V and 2 bases at J, with 15 bases between the two ends. CDR3 size: 15 residues. Germline CDR1 is MNHNS and CDR2 is SASEGT. Here the CDR3 reads CASSGTGTPTYEQYF. CDR3 DNA: TGTGCCAGCAGTGGAACCGGAACACCAACCTACGAGCAGTACTTC.

This clone was observed at least ten times. This chain uses TRBV20-1 with TRBJ2-7, with TRBD2 identical over 13 bases. CDR1 is DFQATT and CDR2 is SNEGSKA in the germline V gene (reference sequence). The CDR3 length is 15 residues. The V segment lost 1 base and the J segment 4 bases; nucleotides outside the gene matches: 4. CDR3 sequence reads: CSARATTSGRYEQYF. The DNA for the CDR3 is TGCAGTGCTAGAGCGACGACTAGCGGGAGGTACGAGCAGTACTTC.

This clone was seen repeatedly, ten times or more. This chain connects TRBV9 to TRBJ2-3; 7 positions agree with TRBD1. CDR1 and CDR2 (germline): SGDLS, YYNGEE. V shed 5 bases and J 2 bases; nucleotides not matched to a gene: 8. The CDR3 is 15 residues long. In nucleotides, the CDR3 is TGTGCCAGCAGTGAAAGGGGGCCTAACACAGATACGCAGTATTTT. Translation: CASSERGPNTDTQYF.

In this sample, this clone turned up many times. V gene TRBV6-1 combines with J gene TRBJ1-1; D may be TRBD1 (5 bases). The CDR3 extends over 12 amino acids. In germline, CDR1 is MNHNS, CDR2 SASEGT. The germline V and J ends were trimmed by 6 bases and 7 bases, with 12 bases remaining between them. The CDR3 loop reads CASSSGANEAFF. CDR3 coding DNA: TGTGCCAGCAGCTCCGGGGCAAATGAAGCTTTCTTT.

This clone turned up a few times. A much larger clone differs from this one at a single base, so this may be a read error. The same CDR3 is also encoded by other DNA sequences in this sample. The V gene is TRBV6-1, the J gene TRBJ2-2; D is undetermined. This CDR3 is 12 amino acids long. The germline CDR1 and CDR2 sequences are MNHNS and SASEGT. The CDR3 loop is CASRRVPGEPFF. The CDR3 DNA is TGTGCCAGCAGACGAGTCCCCGGTGAGCCGTTTTTT.

In this sample, this clone turned up many times. One end of the junction is discordant with germline, which a read error may explain. The sample contains more than one DNA sequence encoding this CDR3. The chain links TRBV24-1 to TRBJ1-1; a weak D match, TRBD1 (6 bases). The CDR3 has 14 residues. Per the germline V gene, CDR1 is KGHDR and CDR2 is SFDVKD. The CDR3 nucleotides read TGTGCCACCAAACTACAGGGACGGAACACTGAGGCTTTCTTT. This gives the protein CATKLQGRNTEAFF.

A note on this clone: The junction departs from germline at one end; a sequencing error may be responsible. The chain employs TRBV20-1 and TRBJ2-1, with TRBD2 matching 13 bases. This CDR3 spans 16 amino acids. Germline V gene sequence: CDR1 DFQATT, CDR2 SNEGSKA (reference sequence). Here the CDR3 reads CSAFTSGGVSYNDQFF. The CDR3 DNA reads TGCAGTGCTTTCACTAGCGGGGGGGTATCCTACAATGACCAGTTCTTC.

This clone was observed a handful of times. The chain joins TRBV12-3 or TRBV12-4 to TRBJ2-3; no reliable D call. V was clipped by 5 bases and J by 3 bases, with 6 bases between them. The length of the CDR3 is 12 residues. CDR3 protein: CASSPQTDTQYF. DNA for the CDR3: TGTGCCAGCAGTCCTCAGACAGATACGCAGTATTTT.

The V and J genes are TRBV7-2 and TRBJ2-1, with 13 bases identical to TRBD2. With V trimmed by 4 bases and J by 4 bases, 13 bases remained unmatched. The CDR3 contains 19 residues. Germline CDR1 is SGHTA and CDR2 is FQGNSA. The CDR3 is CASSYGLAGAAKSYNEQFF. The CDR3 bases are TGTGCCAGCAGCTACGGACTAGCGGGAGCCGCCAAATCTTACAATGAGCAGTTCTTC.

The sample holds many counts of this clone. The chain uses TRBV5-1 and TRBJ1-6; D is perhaps TRBD1 (5 bases). This CDR3 has 17 amino acids. Trimming stripped 0 bases from V and 0 bases from J, with 10 bases between. The germline gives CDR1 SGHRS, CDR2 YFSETQ. The CDR3 loop reads CASSLGGLSSYNSPLHF. Here the CDR3 DNA reads TGCGCCAGCAGCTTGGGGGGGTTGAGCTCCTATAATTCACCCCTCCACTTT.